The sequence of this T cell receptor (beta chain) was determined in a study of T cell responses to AZD1222 COVID-19 vaccine. Sequenced by immunoSEQ multiplex PCR; TCRdb stores in-frame clones only, minus some. The sample records about 86,000 clones, 70% to 80% being singletons. Study conclusions and caveats: The peak T cell response came first, and repertoires were sampled only after it. White British donors predominated, females outnumbered males, and clonal diversity was possibly underestimated. An increase in Spike-specific TCR breadth and depth was observed after two AZD1222 doses.

This CDR3 has 16 amino acids. V lost 0 bases and J lost 0, with 10 bases in between. From germline, CDR1 is SGHNT and CDR2 YYREEE (reference sequence). The table lists this clone with a few counts. What it recognizes is unknown. The sample here was peripheral blood, taken on day 0 of AZD1222 vaccination. This receptor was identified in an adult in good health. The chain carries TRBV5-4 and TRBJ1-3; D is possibly TRBD1 (6 bases). The CDR3 sequence: CASSLGGAPSGNTIYF. The CDR3 DNA follows: TGTGCCAGCAGCTTGGGGGGGGCCCCCTCTGGAAACACCATATATTTT.